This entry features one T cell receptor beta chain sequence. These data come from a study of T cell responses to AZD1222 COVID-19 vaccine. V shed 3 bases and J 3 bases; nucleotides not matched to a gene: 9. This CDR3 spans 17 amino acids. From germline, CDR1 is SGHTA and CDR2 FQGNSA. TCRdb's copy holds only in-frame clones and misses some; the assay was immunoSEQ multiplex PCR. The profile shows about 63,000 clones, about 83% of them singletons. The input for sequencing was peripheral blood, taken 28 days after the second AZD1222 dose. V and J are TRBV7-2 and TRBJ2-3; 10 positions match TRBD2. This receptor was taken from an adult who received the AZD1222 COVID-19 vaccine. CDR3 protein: CASSLPYSGGRTDTQYF. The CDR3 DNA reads TGTGCCAGCAGCTTGCCATATAGCGGGGGGCGGACAGATACGCAGTATTTT.